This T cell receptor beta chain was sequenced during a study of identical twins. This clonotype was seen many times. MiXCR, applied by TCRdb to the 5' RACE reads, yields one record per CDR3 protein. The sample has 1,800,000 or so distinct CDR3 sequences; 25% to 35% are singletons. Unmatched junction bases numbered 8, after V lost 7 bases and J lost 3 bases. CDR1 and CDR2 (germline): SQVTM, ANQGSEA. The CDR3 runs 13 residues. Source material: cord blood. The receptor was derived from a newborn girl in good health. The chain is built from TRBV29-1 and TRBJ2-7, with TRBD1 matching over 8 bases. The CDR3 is CSAGQGQYYEQYF. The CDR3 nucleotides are TGCAGCGCCGGACAGGGCCAATACTACGAGCAGTACTTC.